The clone carrying this T cell receptor beta chain was found many times. The antigen is unknown. Sequenced by immunoSEQ multiplex PCR; TCRdb stores in-frame clones only, minus some. The top ten hold approximately 1.5% of the sample, which has around 940,000 clones, over 75% seen once. This sample was included in a study of shared clonotypes between healthy human individuals. Study results and caveats: Represented diversity, genetic and exposure-history alike, was limited by few donors.

CD45RA-negative memory and CD45RA+ naive subsets were split from the CD4+ cells. The sequence was collected from a man between 18 and 29 years old in good health. The sample was memory CD4+ T cells sorted from blood. As to subset: CD45RA-negative fraction.

The DNA of the CDR3 is TGTGCCAGTACCGGACAGGCCCGCGAGAGCTCTGGAAACACCATATATTTT. It translates to CASTGQARESSGNTIYF. This chain connects TRBV19 to TRBJ1-3; TRBD1 aligns across 7 bases. The V gene's germline CDR1 is LNHDA and CDR2 SQIVND (reference sequence). The V segment lost 7 bases and the J segment 0 bases; nucleotides outside the gene matches: 12. The CDR3 has 17 residues.